This T cell receptor beta chain emerged from a study of T cells in Graves' hyperthyroidism and ophthalmopathy. The study's findings and limits: The blood repertoire included most of the expanded thyroid clonotypes above 0.001.

PBMCs were derived from 7.5 to 10 ml fresh peripheral blood. CDR3 length: 14 residues. Germline CDR1 and CDR2: ENHRY and SYGVKD. Trimming at V came to 11 bases and at J to 7 bases, leaving 13 bases not matched to a gene. Amplification yielded TCR beta CDR3 regions, with RNA transcripts as the source. Using the HTBI primer set, a first-round RT-PCR was run on the TCR CDR3. TCRdb itself ran the multiplex PCR reads through MiXCR, one entry per CDR3 protein. This sample has 500,000 to 750,000 distinct CDR3 sequences, with about 14% found just once. Concerning this clonotype: No antigen is known for it.

The TCR originated in a woman in her late teens or twenties with Graves' ophthalmopathy. The J gene is TRBJ1-4, the V gene TRBV10-3; 7 nucleotides match TRBD1. The sequenced sample consisted of blood. This chain's CDR3 is CASAKGTDFEKLFF. The CDR3 DNA follows: TGTGCCTCCGCTAAGGGGACAGACTTTGAAAAACTGTTTTTT.